These 26 T cell receptor beta chains were sequenced from one sample in a study of T-cell reconstitution after alpha-beta-depleted transplantation in children. Molecular barcoding with unique molecular identifiers was used for the TCRbeta library. TCRdb processed the PCR reads anew with MiXCR; each CDR3 protein has one entry. Of about 240,000 distinct CDR3 sequences in the sample, around 12% were seen once. Sample: PBMCs from the stem cell graft donor, taken from the stem cell graft. These TCRs come from a human donor who donated a stem cell graft to a child with acute lymphoblastic leukemia.

This clonotype was recorded many times. The gene calls are TRBV7-9 and TRBJ1-1, with 9 bases that match TRBD1. CDR3 length: 17 amino acids. V lost 3 bases to trimming and J lost 2 bases; unmatched junction nucleotides: 10. The germline gives CDR1 SEHNR, CDR2 FQNEAQ (reference sequence). CDR3 sequence: CASSLLGRTGVNTEAFF. CDR3 coding DNA: TGTGCCAGCAGCTTGCTGGGCCGGACAGGGGTAAACACTGAAGCTTTCTTT.

This clonotype was seen repeatedly, ten times or more. V usage is TRBV24-1 and J usage is TRBJ2-2, with 10 bases identical to TRBD1. This CDR3 is 17 amino acids long. Per the germline V gene, CDR1 is KGHDR and CDR2 is SFDVKD. Germline trimming cut 4 bases from V and 3 bases from J; bases unmatched to any gene: 7. CDR3 coding DNA: TGTGCCACCAGTGAATCCGGGACAGGGGTAGACACCGGGGAGCTGTTTTTT. It codes for CATSESGTGVDTGELFF.

This clonotype was recorded once. A clone one base away is much larger, so this may be a read error. The chain combines TRBV20-1 with TRBJ1-5; no firm D call. The CDR3 consists of 15 residues. Germline assignment: CDR1 DFQATT and CDR2 SNEGSKA (reference sequence). This CDR3 is CSAREETNSNPPQHF. In nucleotides, the CDR3 is TGCAGTGCTAGAGAGGAGACGAATAGCAATCCGCCCCAGCATTTT.

This clonotype was seen many times. This chain links TRBV6-5 with TRBJ2-1; D unclear. Per the germline V gene, CDR1 is MNHEY and CDR2 is SVGAGI. The CDR3 spans 13 residues. V shed 6 bases and J shed 0 bases, with 6 bases lying between them. CDR3 nucleotides: TGTGCCAGCAGGTATGGCTCCTACAATGAGCAGTTCTTC. This encodes CASRYGSYNEQFF.

This clonotype was counted at least ten times. This chain joins TRBV7-8 and TRBJ2-4; the D is unclear. V was trimmed by 5 bases and J by 3 bases, leaving 8 bases between them. CDR3 length: 13 residues. Per germline, CDR1 SGHVS and CDR2 FQNEAQ. The CDR3 sequence: CASSPGRKNIQYF. CDR3 nucleotide sequence: TGTGCCAGCAGCCCCGGACGCAAAAACATTCAGTACTTC.

This clonotype was recorded at least ten times. The chain couples TRBV4-3 to TRBJ2-7, with D possibly matching TRBD1 (6 bases). The CDR3 is 18 residues long. V dropped 0 bases and J dropped 3 bases, with 21 bases sitting between them. CDR1 is LGHNA and CDR2 is YSLEER in the germline V gene. The CDR3 loop is CASSQDTISGVKIYEQYF. CDR3 bases: TGCGCCAGCAGCCAAGATACGATTTCAGGGGTTAAGATCTACGAGCAGTACTTC.

At least ten counts were recorded for this clonotype. This chain connects TRBV20-1 to TRBJ2-3; TRBD2 matches at 12 bases. The J segment lost 4 bases and the V segment lost 3 bases, leaving 5 bases of the junction unmatched. The CDR3 extends over 15 amino acids. Germline V CDR1 and CDR2: DFQATT, SNEGSKA (reference sequence). CDR3 in DNA: TGCAGTGCTAGTGAGGCTAGCGGGGGGGCAGATACGCAGTATTTT. It codes for CSASEASGGADTQYF.

This clonotype has a count of ten or more. V gene TRBV10-3 combines with J gene TRBJ2-7; D uncertain. This CDR3 is 14 amino acids long. Per the germline V gene, CDR1 is ENHRY and CDR2 is SYGVKD. V shed 6 bases and J shed 5 bases, with 17 bases lying between them. The CDR3 sequence: CAIRKTAELNEQYF. Here the CDR3 DNA reads TGTGCCATCAGGAAAACGGCAGAGCTTAACGAGCAGTACTTC.

This clonotype was seen at least ten times. The chain carries TRBV20-1 and TRBJ2-3; 8 bases are a match to TRBD1. This CDR3 is built from 14 residues. Germline-derived CDR1 and CDR2 are DFQATT and SNEGSKA (reference sequence). The junction had 6 bases not matched to a gene; V was cut back by 5 bases and J by 2 bases. The CDR3 region is CSADRTGFTDTQYF. CDR3 DNA: TGCAGTGCTGACCGGACAGGGTTCACAGATACGCAGTATTTT.

This clonotype was seen at least ten times. The gene calls are TRBV6-5 and TRBJ1-1; no firm D call. Trimming pared 6 bases from V and 5 bases from J, leaving 10 bases between. CDR1 MNHEY and CDR2 SVGAGI come from the germline V gene. This CDR3 contains 12 residues. CDR3 nucleotide sequence: TGTGCCAGCAGCCGTGACTGGACTGAAGCTTTCTTT. As protein: CASSRDWTEAFF.

This clonotype was found many times. The rearrangement links TRBV7-9 to TRBJ2-1, with a tentative D call TRBD1 (5 bases). CDR3 length: 16 residues. V lost 2 bases, J lost 0 bases, and 11 bases lay in between. Germline V gene data show CDR1 as SEHNR and CDR2 as FQNEAQ (reference sequence). CDR3 protein: CASSLRAGYSYNEQFF. The CDR3 DNA follows: TGTGCCAGCAGCTTACGGGCAGGGTACTCCTACAATGAGCAGTTCTTC.

This sequence joins TRBV6-1 and TRBJ1-5; D is unclear. The CDR3 extends over 14 amino acids. The germline V gene has CDR1 MNHNS and CDR2 SASEGT. Trimming removed 8 bases from V and 2 bases from J, with 13 bases in between. In DNA, the CDR3 is TGTGCCAGCCAACTGCGGATTGGCAATCAGCCCCAGCATTTT. Its protein product is CASQLRIGNQPQHF.

In this sample, this clonotype turned up many times. The J gene is TRBJ2-1, the V gene TRBV6-1; D gene ambiguous. There are 16 residues in the CDR3. Germline values: CDR1 MNHNS, CDR2 SASEGT. V lost 5 bases and J 2 bases, leaving 16 bases between the germline ends. CDR3 sequence (DNA): TGTGCCAGCAGTCCGGACCGATTCCAAGCCTACAATGAGCAGTTCTTC. As protein: CASSPDRFQAYNEQFF.

This clonotype was seen ten or more times. The rearrangement uses TRBV29-1 and TRBJ1-5, with TRBD1 as a possible D gene (5 bases). The germline CDR1 and CDR2 sequences are SQVTM and ANQGSEA. V was trimmed by 4 bases and J by 1 base, leaving 5 bases between them. This CDR3 comprises 12 residues. In DNA form, the CDR3 reads TGCAGCGTTGCAGGGAGCAATCAGCCCCAGCATTTT. Amino acids: CSVAGSNQPQHF. The whole variable domain, filled in from reference TRBV29-1 and TRBJ1-5, reads SAVISQKPSRDICQRGTSLTIQCQVDSQVTMMFWYRQQPGQSLTLIATANQGSEATYESGFVIDKFPISRPNLTFSTLTVSNMSPEDSSIYLCSVAGSNQPQHFGDGTRLSIL.

This clonotype was recorded many times. The V gene is TRBV20-1, the J gene TRBJ2-1; 11 nucleotides line up with TRBD2. This CDR3 is built from 14 residues. V lost 5 bases to trimming and J lost 2 bases; unmatched junction nucleotides: 2. Germline loops: CDR1 DFQATT, CDR2 SNEGSKA (reference sequence). The CDR3: CSAVAGGPYNEQFF. CDR3 nucleotide sequence: TGCAGTGCTGTAGCGGGAGGGCCCTACAATGAGCAGTTCTTC.

This clonotype was seen many times. The chain employs TRBV19 and TRBJ2-1, with 8 bases aligning to TRBD2. In germline, CDR1 is LNHDA, CDR2 SQIVND (reference sequence). The CDR3 covers 15 residues. V gave up 4 bases and J gave up 5 bases; unmatched junction bases: 7. CDR3 in DNA: TGTGCCAGTAGTAGCCAGGGACTAGGGCACAATGAGCAGTTCTTC. Translating gives CASSSQGLGHNEQFF.

This clonotype was seen at least ten times. This sequence joins TRBV5-1 and TRBJ1-2; D is unclear. V was shortened by 3 bases and J by 8 bases, with 17 bases between the two germline ends. From germline, CDR1 is SGHRS and CDR2 YFSETQ. This CDR3 contains 14 residues. The CDR3 spells CASSSRVSQGGYTF. As DNA, the CDR3 is TGCGCCAGCAGCTCCCGGGTCTCACAAGGGGGCTACACCTTC.

This clonotype was counted many times. The chain has TRBV5-1 and TRBJ2-1; TRBD2 matches 10 bases. The germline CDR1 and CDR2 sequences are SGHRS and YFSETQ. The V gene end was trimmed by 4 bases and the J gene end by 3 bases; junction bases not matched to a gene: 7. CDR3 length equals 16 residues. The CDR3 DNA is TGCGCCAGCAGCCTGATAGCGGGAGGATTCTACAATGAGCAGTTCTTC. It encodes CASSLIAGGFYNEQFF. The full variable domain, with the rest looked up from reference TRBV5-1 and TRBJ2-1, is KAGVTQTPRYLIKTRGQQVTLSCSPISGHRSVSWYQQTPGQGLQFLFEYFSETQRNKGNFPGRFSGRQFSNSRSEMNVSTLELGDSALYLCASSLIAGGFYNEQFFGPGTRLTVL.

This clonotype was seen at least ten times. The chain combines TRBV6-5 with TRBJ2-6; D not certain. V was clipped by 2 bases and J by 2 bases, with 1 base between them. Germline CDR1 is MNHEY and CDR2 is SVGAGI. The CDR3 spans 13 residues. The CDR3: CASSYTGANVLTF. The CDR3 coding sequence is TGTGCCAGCAGTTACACTGGGGCCAACGTCCTGACTTTC.

At least ten counts were recorded for this clonotype. This rearrangement joins TRBV28 to TRBJ2-3; 8 nucleotides match TRBD1. The CDR3 loop spans 20 amino acids. CDR1 is MDHEN, CDR2 SYDVKM, per germline. The J segment lost 2 bases and the V segment lost 1 base, leaving 17 bases of the junction unmatched. The DNA for the CDR3 is TGTGCCAGCAGTTTATTACGGCAGGGGGCCTCCCTTGTCCACACAGATACGCAGTATTTT. It yields the protein CASSLLRQGASLVHTDTQYF.

As DNA, the CDR3 is TGCGCCAGCAGCTATAGCCAGGGGGCGGGTGGCTACACCTTC. Its translation: CASSYSQGAGGYTF. The chain joins TRBV4-3 to TRBJ1-2, with 8 bases fitting TRBD1. The CDR3 loop spans 14 amino acids. V lost 5 bases, J lost 7 bases, and 9 bases stayed unmatched. From germline, CDR1 is LGHNA and CDR2 YSLEER.

The chain has TRBV5-4 and TRBJ2-3; D not certain. The CDR3 is 16 amino acids. In germline, CDR1 is SGHNT, CDR2 YYREEE (reference sequence). Trimming left V 0 bases short and J 5 bases short, with 16 bases between. The CDR3 region is CASSLAPDGTIDTQYF. The CDR3 nucleotides are TGTGCCAGCAGCTTGGCCCCGGACGGTACTATAGATACGCAGTATTTT.

At least ten counts were recorded for this clonotype. The V and J genes are TRBV9 and TRBJ2-7; TRBD1 might be the D (5 bases). The CDR3 totals 15 residues. Germline CDR1 is SGDLS and CDR2 is YYNGEE. The V end lost 4 bases, the J end lost 3 bases, and 17 bases lay between the germline ends. CDR3 sequence (DNA): TGTGCCAGCAGCATAGGACAAATAGGGGTCTACGAGCAGTACTTC. It translates to CASSIGQIGVYEQYF.

The chain carries TRBV4-3 and TRBJ2-7, with D possibly matching TRBD2 (6 bases). Germline V CDR1 and CDR2: LGHNA, YSLEER. The CDR3 contains 13 residues. The germline V and J ends were trimmed by 8 bases and 3 bases, with 14 bases remaining between them. CDR3 residues: CASSRSGGYEQYF. The CDR3 coding sequence is TGCGCCAGCTCGCGTAGCGGAGGCTACGAGCAGTACTTC.

This clonotype occurred many times. The chain uses TRBV6-2 or TRBV6-3 and TRBJ2-4; the match to TRBD1 covers 7 bases. Looked up from germline, CDR1 is MNHEY and CDR2 is SVGEGT. The V gene end was trimmed by 9 bases and the J gene end by 13 bases; junction bases not matched to a gene: 9. This CDR3 has 11 amino acids. The CDR3 nucleotides read TGTGCCAGTGAAGGGGGCGCGGTCCAGTACTTC. This translates into CASEGGAVQYF.

This clonotype was recorded only once. A much larger clone is a single base away; this may be a read error. This rearrangement joins TRBV10-3 to TRBJ1-1; TRBD1 matches at 8 bases. V lost 6 bases, J lost 1 base, and 10 bases stayed unmatched. Germline V lookup: CDR1 ENHRY, CDR2 SYGVKD. CDR3 length equals 16 residues. CDR3 region: CAIRPRTGQGNTEAFF. The DNA of the CDR3 is TGTGCCATCAGGCCTCGGACAGGGCAAGGGAACACTGAAGCTTTCTTT.